The clone carrying this T cell receptor beta chain appeared many times. TCRdb fed the RACE reads into MiXCR, producing one record per CDR3 protein. The sample records some 400,000 distinct CDR3 sequences, approximately 5% being singletons. Sample time point: patch test 1, 2 weeks after DPC sensitization. Indicated treatment: therapeutic diphenylcyclopropenone sensitization with weekly scalp DPC. Donors, patients with alopecia ranging from 18 to 70 years old and judged suitable for DPC, provided samples. Total RNA was isolated from unfractionated whole blood. The data were obtained in a study of human T cells and chemical hapten exposure. Study details: Patients, a majority of them female, were diagnosed with alopecia areata, totalis or universalis.

The CDR3 runs to 13 residues. Trimming pared 4 bases from V and 7 bases from J, leaving 10 bases between. Germline CDR1 ENHRY, CDR2 SYGVKD. The source is a woman in her forties or fifties with alopecia areata. Some clones in this sample may be carry-over from other donors' samples. Material: whole blood, obtained in connection with sensitization to the hapten diphenylcyclopropenone (DPC). The chain is built from TRBV10-3 and TRBJ2-2; D not certain. The CDR3 region is CAISVNSYGELFF. The CDR3 DNA is TGTGCCATCAGTGTGAATTCGTACGGGGAGCTGTTTTTT.